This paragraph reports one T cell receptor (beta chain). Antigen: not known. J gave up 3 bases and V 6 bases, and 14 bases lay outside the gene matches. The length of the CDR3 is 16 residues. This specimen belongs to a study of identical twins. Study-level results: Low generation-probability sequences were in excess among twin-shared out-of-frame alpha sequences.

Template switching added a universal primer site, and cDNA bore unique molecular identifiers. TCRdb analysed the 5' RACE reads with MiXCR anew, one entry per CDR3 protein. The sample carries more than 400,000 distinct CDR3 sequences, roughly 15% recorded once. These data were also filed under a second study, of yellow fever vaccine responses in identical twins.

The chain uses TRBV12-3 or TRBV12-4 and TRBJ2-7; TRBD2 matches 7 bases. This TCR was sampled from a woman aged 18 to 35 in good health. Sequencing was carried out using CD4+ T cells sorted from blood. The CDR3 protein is CASSPPGGGSVYEQYF. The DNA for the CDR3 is TGTGCCAGCAGCCCCCCGGGAGGCGGGAGTGTCTACGAGCAGTACTTC.